Detailed here is one T cell receptor beta chain. The entry originates in a study of T cell responses to AZD1222 COVID-19 vaccine. The V segment lost 6 bases and the J segment 10 bases; nucleotides outside the gene matches: 7. The CDR3 consists of 15 residues. The germline gives CDR1 MDHEN, CDR2 SYDVKM. TCRdb keeps only in-frame clones here, not all; method: immunoSEQ multiplex PCR. The sample yields more than 85,000 clones, 89% seen once. This chain uses TRBV28 with TRBJ2-1, with 15 bases aligning to TRBD2. This TCR derives from an adult who received the AZD1222 COVID-19 vaccine. Sequenced here: peripheral blood, sampled 28 days after the second AZD1222 dose. CDR3 residues: CASSPGTSGRKEQFF. The CDR3 nucleotides are TGTGCCAGCAGCCCAGGGACTAGCGGGAGGAAAGAGCAGTTCTTC.